This T cell receptor beta chain was observed in a study of prognosis after radiotherapy for stage I lung cancer. Looking at the study overall: Considered medically inoperable were all of the patients with non-small cell lung cancer. Post-radiotherapy, distant metastases were observed in a few patients (median roughly seven months), whereas no significant progression was observed in around 16.

This clonotype was observed at least ten times. V was trimmed by 5 bases and J by 0 bases, leaving 4 bases between them. Germline CDR1 SGHVS, CDR2 FNYEAQ. The CDR3 is 12 residues long. Genomic DNA was the source, and TCR beta CDR3 was amplified from it by two-round multiplex PCR. Round one of PCR was performed, and it used primers specific to each TRBV and TRBJ gene. TCRdb re-derived calls from the multiplex PCR reads in MiXCR, one entry per CDR3 protein. The table lists about 36,000 distinct CDR3 sequences, less than 45% of them singletons, with about 15% in the top ten. The chain couples TRBV7-6 to TRBJ2-5; D remains ambiguous. This sequence originates from a donor over 45 with non-small cell lung cancer. Sequencing was performed on PBMCs, taken before or after stereotactic body radiation therapy (not recorded which). The CDR3 sequence: CASSPNQETQYF. The CDR3 nucleotides are TGTGCCAGCAGCCCTAACCAAGAGACCCAGTACTTC.